This T cell receptor (beta chain) was documented in a study of cytomegalovirus exposure and HLA in healthy donors. Findings and caveats of the study: In vitro assays verified that a few CMV-associated chains recognized CMV antigens specifically. Across donors, most TCRs were seen rarely, yet some public ones were widespread. Later, TCR association rates were found to vary by HLA locus, highest for DRB1 and lowest for HLA-C.

Researchers ran the PCR with 60 Vbeta and 13 Jbeta primers. Generated by immunoSEQ multiplex PCR, the TCRdb table keeps only in-frame clones and is missing some. The sample holds under 200,000 clones; about 12% are singletons and the top ten take 7.8%. This clone appeared a few times. Antigen specificity is unknown. This clonotype was obtained from a man in his forties or fifties in good health and CMV-seropositive. The sequencing input was PBMCs.

The CDR3 region is CASSRDTLLETQYF. In DNA form, the CDR3 reads TGCGCCAGCAGTAGGGACACTCTATTAGAGACCCAGTACTTC. This rearrangement joins TRBV4-3 to TRBJ2-5, with D maybe TRBD1 (6 bases). In germline, CDR1 is LGHNA, CDR2 YSLEER. The V and J ends lost 6 bases and 4 bases respectively, with 15 bases between them. This CDR3 has 14 residues.